A single sample is the source of the 2 T cell receptor beta chains below, sequenced in a study of shared clonotypes between healthy human individuals. Sequenced by immunoSEQ multiplex PCR; TCRdb stores in-frame clones only, minus some. The data show 950,000 to 1,100,000 clones, with approximately 70% seen just once and around 1.5% held by the top ten. What was sequenced was memory CD4+ T cells sorted from blood. Subset indicated: CD45RA-negative fraction. The receptors were gathered from a man aged 18 to 35 in good health.

V and J are TRBV7-9 and TRBJ1-2; weak D call: TRBD1 (6 bases). CDR1 is SEHNR, CDR2 FQNEAQ, per germline (reference sequence). The ends were cut back, 3 bases at V and 1 base at J, with 15 bases in the middle. CDR3 length: 16 amino acids. CDR3 amino acids: CASSFDTGLLNYGYTF. The CDR3 bases are TGTGCCAGCAGCTTTGACACAGGGTTGCTTAACTATGGCTACACCTTC.

This clone was detected only a few times. This chain joins TRBV6-5 and TRBJ1-1; no clear D gene. Germline assignment: CDR1 MNHEY and CDR2 SVGAGI. The CDR3 has 14 residues. Deletions cut 6 bases from V and 0 bases from J, with 11 bases between. CDR3 in amino acids: CASSSKGLNTEAFF. The DNA for the CDR3 is TGTGCCAGCAGCTCGAAGGGTTTGAACACTGAAGCTTTCTTT.